This record looks at one T cell receptor (beta chain) sequence and its context. As yet, its antigen is unknown. Primers included in the PCR were 60 Vbeta and 13 Jbeta primers. Profiled with immunoSEQ multiplex PCR; TCRdb holds only in-frame clones, not every one. This table lists around 74,000 clones. The record originates from a study of cytomegalovirus exposure and HLA in healthy donors. Notes on the study in general: Most TCR sequences were rare, but some public TCRs occurred in many donors.

CDR3 length equals 13 residues. CDR1 is MNHNS and CDR2 is SASEGT in the germline V gene. Trimming removed 10 bases from V and 2 bases from J; junction bases left unmatched: 3. V gene TRBV6-1 combines with J gene TRBJ1-5; 9 bases map to TRBD1. The TCR was taken from a middle-aged man in good health and CMV-seropositive. The material sequenced was PBMCs. Here the CDR3 reads CATRDRGNQPQHF. The CDR3 DNA follows: TGTGCCACCCGGGACAGGGGCAATCAGCCCCAGCATTTT.